This T cell receptor beta chain was documented in a study of blood T cell repertoires in COVID-19. This clone was counted a few times. The CDR3 consists of 13 residues. Trimming shortened V by 0 bases and J by 6 bases, and 9 bases separated the two germline ends. Germline-derived CDR1 and CDR2 are MNHNS and SASEGT. Sequencing used immunoSEQ multiplex PCR; TCRdb keeps in-frame clones, though not all of them. This sample has roughly 67,000 clones; about 74% occur once, and the top ten carry roughly 21%. V and J are TRBV6-1 and TRBJ2-7; D might be TRBD2 (6 bases). Sequenced input: peripheral blood. The sequence derives from a human donor in a cohort sampled during active COVID-19. In nucleotides, the CDR3 is TGTGCCAGCAGTGAAGCCCGGGGGACCGAGCAGTACTTC. This codes for CASSEARGTEQYF.